This passage covers 23 T cell receptor beta chains from one sample sequenced in a study of tumor-infiltrating lymphocytes in primary liver carcinoma. Starting material of 400 to 600 ng total RNA yielded TCR beta cDNA via a constant-region primer. What produced the TCR beta libraries was three nested multiplex PCR rounds using slightly modified ARM-PCR. Each of the first two PCR rounds ran roughly 10 cycles with TRBV1-TRBV30 forward and C-beta reverse primers. TCRdb ran MiXCR on the multiplex PCR reads and lists one entry per CDR3 protein. The sample has a few hundred thousand distinct CDR3 sequences; about 50% are singletons. Germline DNA was also extracted, and blood RNA was taken from unsorted whole blood. The sequenced material came from peripheral blood. The receptors derive from a woman in her twenties or thirties with primary liver carcinoma and hepatitis B virus infection.

The gene calls are TRBV14 and TRBJ2-7; no clear D. The CDR3 sequence is 12 residues long. Trimming pared 2 bases from V and 4 bases from J, leaving 6 bases between. Germline V gives CDR1 SGHDN, CDR2 FVKESK. The CDR3 DNA is TGTGCCAGCAGCCAACATGGGTACGAGCAGTACTTC. Its protein is CASSQHGYEQYF.

For this clonotype: A read error may account for a junction end that differs from germline. The chain couples TRBV11-3 to TRBJ1-1; D call uncertain. CDR1 is SGHNT, CDR2 YENEEA, per germline. The CDR3 consists of 15 residues. CDR3 protein: CASSLARSEVTEAFF. CDR3 in DNA: TGTGCTAGCAGCTTAGCAAGGTCTGAGGTCACTGAAGCTTTCTTT.

This clonotype was counted only a few times. The V call is TRBV30, the J call TRBJ2-5, with a weak D call TRBD2 (6 bases). Germline V CDR1 and CDR2: GTSNPN, SVGIG (reference sequence). The CDR3 spans 13 residues. The V end lost 0 bases, the J end lost 5 bases, and 10 bases lay between the germline ends. The CDR3 protein is CAWSVGTRETQYF. CDR3 nucleotides: TGTGCCTGGAGTGTGGGGACTCGGGAGACCCAGTACTTC. Supplemented by reference TRBV30 and TRBJ2-5, the full variable domain reads SQTIHQWPATLVQPVGSPLSLECTVEGTSNPNLYWYRQAAGRGLQLLFYSVGIGQISSEVPQNLSASRPQDRQFILSSKKLLLSDSGFYLCAWSVGTRETQYFGPGTRLLVL.

Comments on this clonotype: The missing conserved phenylalanine or tryptophan at the end of this CDR3 makes a read error likely. The chain couples TRBV6-2 or TRBV6-3 to TRBJ2-3, with D unresolved. The germline gives CDR1 MNHEY, CDR2 SVGEGT. This CDR3 contains 13 residues. The CDR3 spells CASRMDASDTQYL. CDR3 coding DNA: TGTGCCAGCAGGATGGACGCGTCAGATACACAGTATCTT.

There are many counts of this clonotype. V gene TRBV29-1 combines with J gene TRBJ2-3; the match to TRBD2 covers 7 bases. The CDR3 totals 12 residues. With V trimmed by 7 bases and J by 5 bases, 6 bases remained unmatched. Germline assignment: CDR1 SQVTM and CDR2 ANQGSEA. CDR3: CSAAPGGDTQYF. DNA for the CDR3: TGCAGCGCCGCGCCGGGGGGAGATACGCAGTATTTT.

This rearrangement joins TRBV7-8 to TRBJ2-3; TRBD2 matches 11 bases. Trimming removed 3 bases from V and 4 bases from J; junction bases left unmatched: 3. The CDR3 runs to 15 residues. Germline CDR1 and CDR2: SGHVS and FQNEAQ. The CDR3 nucleotides read TGTGCCAGCAGCTTTAGCGGGAGGGCCGCAGATACGCAGTATTTT. This encodes CASSFSGRAADTQYF.

Comment on this clonotype: A much bigger clone sits one base away, suggesting this may be a read error. This chain uses TRBV12-3 or TRBV12-4 with TRBJ2-4; D remains ambiguous. The CDR3 is 12 amino acids. For the CDR3, the DNA is TGTGCCAGCAGGGCCGGGCCACCCATTCTGTACTTC. This encodes CASRAGPPILYF.

A word on this clonotype: This may come from a read error, since a much larger clone is one base off. The rearrangement joins TRBV10-3 to TRBJ2-3; perhaps TRBD1 as D (5 bases). Germline V lookup: CDR1 ENHRY, CDR2 SYGVKD. The CDR3 has 14 residues. As DNA, the CDR3 is TGTGCCATCGGTGAGACGACAGTTAAAGATACGCAGTATTTT. The encoded protein is CAIGETTVKDTQYF.

With regard to this clonotype: The junction differs from germline at one of its ends, possibly a read error. The chain carries TRBV29-1 and TRBJ2-3; the match to TRBD1 covers 8 bases. Germline V gene sequence: CDR1 SQVTM, CDR2 ANQGSEA. The CDR3 spans 16 residues. CDR3 sequence reads: CRVDRGRARSTNTQYF. The CDR3 region has the DNA TGCAGAGTAGACAGGGGACGGGCCCGCTCCACAAATACGCAGTATTTT.

This clonotype came up a few times. The V and J genes are TRBV5-8 and TRBJ2-2; TRBD2 agrees at 12 bases. The V gene's germline CDR1 is SGHTS and CDR2 YDEGEE. The length of the CDR3 is 16 residues. Trimming cost V 4 bases and J 3 bases; bases outside gene matches: 4. Here the CDR3 DNA reads TGTGCCAGCAGCACGGGACTAGCGGGTCACACCGGGGAGCTGTTTTTT. Protein product: CASSTGLAGHTGELFF. Full variable domain (outside the CDR3, taken from reference TRBV5-8 and TRBJ2-2): EAGVTQSPTHLIKTRGQQATLRCSPISGHTSVYWYQQALGLGLQFLLWYDEGEERNRGNFPPRFSGRQFPNYSSELNVNALELEDSALYLCASSTGLAGHTGELFFGEGSRLTVL.

To note about this clonotype: The conserved final phenylalanine or tryptophan is absent from the CDR3, which likely points to a read error. The chain uses TRBV11-2 and TRBJ2-1; perhaps TRBD2 as D (5 bases). Germline V gene lookup returns CDR1 SGHAT and CDR2 FQNNGV. V was cut by 0 bases and J by 8 bases, with 14 bases left in between. This CDR3 comprises 15 residues. The CDR3 DNA reads as TGTGCCAGCAGCTTAGAGGCTAGCTGGAGACATGAGCAGTTCTAC. This translates into CASSLEASWRHEQFY.

This chain joins TRBV7-9 and TRBJ2-5; D gene uncertain. V gave up 8 bases and J gave up 3 bases, with 10 bases separating them. CDR3 length: 12 residues. Germline CDR1 SEHNR, CDR2 FQNEAQ (reference sequence). CDR3 bases: TGTGCCAGCCGAGCAGTGGAAGAGACCCAGTACTTC. Protein: CASRAVEETQYF.

This clonotype was recorded a few times. A much more abundant neighbour one base away suggests this may be a read error. The chain couples TRBV29-1 to TRBJ2-1, with no clear D. The CDR3 contains 12 residues. Germline V CDR1 and CDR2: SQVTM, ANQGSEA. V was pared by 2 bases and J by 7 bases, with 9 bases between. In DNA, the CDR3 is TGCAGCGTTGAAAGGATAGGGAATGAGCAGTTCTTC. The encoded protein is CSVERIGNEQFF.

Of note for this clonotype: A much larger clone lies one base from this, so it may be a read error. The gene calls are TRBV12-5 and TRBJ2-1; perhaps TRBD2 as D (5 bases). The CDR3 loop spans 13 amino acids. Germline V gene data show CDR1 as LGHNT and CDR2 as FRNRAP. Trimming pared 7 bases from V and 7 bases from J, leaving 14 bases between. CDR3 region: CASAPRAWNEQFF. The CDR3 DNA sequence: TGTGCTAGTGCCCCGAGGGCCTGGAATGAGCAGTTCTTC.

This clonotype has ten or more counts. The chain uses TRBV29-1 and TRBJ2-7; perhaps TRBD1 as D (6 bases). Trimming took off 5 bases at V and 6 bases at J, with 14 bases between the two ends. There are 12 residues in the CDR3. Germline V gene lookup returns CDR1 SQVTM and CDR2 ANQGSEA. Written as DNA, the CDR3 is TGCAGCGTTCTGGCAGGGGCGGGCGAGCAGTACTTC. Translation: CSVLAGAGEQYF.

Points on this clonotype: A read error may produce the germline difference seen at one junction end. This chain joins TRBV11-2 and TRBJ2-2, with D unresolved. Germline CDR1 and CDR2: SGHAT and FQNNGV. The CDR3 sequence is 14 residues long. The CDR3 DNA is TGTGCCAGCAGCTTGGCCAGAAGCACCGTGGAGCTGTTTTTT. This translates into CASSLARSTVELFF.

On this clonotype itself: This is likely a read error, given that the CDR3 carries no conserved phenylalanine or tryptophan at its end. The chain recombines TRBV11-2 with TRBJ2-6, with D unresolved. Looked up from germline, CDR1 is SGHAT and CDR2 is FQNNGV. This CDR3 comprises 16 residues. CDR3 coding DNA: TGTGCCAACAGCTTAGGGATTAGTTCTGAGGCCAACGTCCTGACTTTA. This sequence encodes CANSLGISSEANVLTL.

This clonotype has only one observation. The chain has TRBV29-1 and TRBJ2-5; D perhaps matches TRBD2 (5 bases). V shed 6 bases and J shed 12 bases, with 23 bases lying between them. There are 13 residues in the CDR3. The germline V gene has CDR1 SQVTM and CDR2 ANQGSEA. The CDR3 nucleotides read TGCAGCGTGACCATCCCGGGTGTGGAGGCCAAGTACTTC. Its translation is CSVTIPGVEAKYF. Full variable domain (remainder filled in from reference TRBV29-1 and TRBJ2-5): SAVISQKPSRDICQRGTSLTIQCQVDSQVTMMFWYRQQPGQSLTLIATANQGSEATYESGFVIDKFPISRPNLTFSTLTVSNMSPEDSSIYLCSVTIPGVEAKYFGPGTRLLVL.

This chain joins TRBV6-5 and TRBJ2-7; a possible D gene is TRBD1 (5 bases). There are 15 residues in the CDR3. V lost 2 bases to trimming and J lost 7 bases, with 18 bases between them. CDR1 is MNHEY, CDR2 SVGAGI, per germline. This CDR3 is CASSYKDNSSCEQYF. Written as DNA, the CDR3 is TGTGCCAGCAGTTACAAGGACAACAGCTCCTGTGAGCAGTACTTC.

This clonotype showed up just a few times. The chain combines TRBV10-2 with TRBJ2-5; the match to TRBD2 covers 8 bases. The germline gives CDR1 WSHSY, CDR2 SAAADI. The CDR3 is made up of 16 amino acids. The junction had 6 bases not matched to a gene; V was cut back by 1 base and J by 2 bases. The CDR3 region has the DNA TGCGCCAGCAGTGAGTTAGAAGCGGGAGTACAAGAGACCCAGTACTTC. This codes for CASSELEAGVQETQYF.

With regard to this clonotype: Given a much more abundant clone one base away, this may be a read error. The chain has TRBV6-1 and TRBJ2-3; D unclear. The germline CDR1 and CDR2 sequences are MNHNS and SASEGT. There are 12 residues in the CDR3. This chain's CDR3 is CVSSRITDTQYF. The CDR3 nucleotides read TGTGTCAGCAGCCGCATTACAGATACGCAGTATTTT.

The rearrangement links TRBV11-3 to TRBJ2-3; no reliable D call. The V gene's germline CDR1 is SGHNT and CDR2 YENEEA. The CDR3 is made up of 14 amino acids. The CDR3 DNA follows: TGTGTCAACAGTCAAATCCCCAGCACAGATACGCAGTATTTT. This translates into CVNSQIPSTDTQYF.

Points on this clonotype: This could be a read error, since a much larger clone is one nucleotide away. For the CDR3, the DNA is TGTGCCACCTTCGGGACTAGCGGGACGTATGAGCAGTTCTTC. Protein sequence: CATFGTSGTYEQFF. This rearrangement joins TRBV10-3 to TRBJ2-1; 13 bases match TRBD2. Looked up from germline, CDR1 is ENHRY and CDR2 is SYGVKD. CDR3 length: 14 amino acids. With V trimmed by 10 bases and J by 8 bases, 8 bases remained unmatched.